This record concerns one T cell receptor beta chain sequence. Its antigen is not identified. This record comes from a study of post-analysis software for immune sequencing data. Broader study findings: When patients were compared with controls, 4 or 5 TRBV segments were more frequent, TRBV5-6, TRBV5-1 and TRBV20-1 among them. Versus controls, multiple sclerosis patients showed significantly lower diversity (normalized Chao1).

V lost 7 bases to trimming and J lost 10 bases; unmatched junction nucleotides: 13. Looked up from germline, CDR1 is MNHNS and CDR2 is SASEGT. This CDR3 spans 15 amino acids. Carried by the TCR beta cDNA libraries were unique molecular identifiers. Once about 0.95 to 10 million T cells were used, hundreds of thousands of cDNA molecules resulted. TCRdb recomputed calls from the PCR reads with MiXCR, one row per CDR3 protein. The sample contains under 200,000 distinct CDR3 sequences, about 30% of which appear only once. The TCR was taken from a girl under 18 with multiple sclerosis. Sequencing input: blood. This chain connects TRBV6-1 to TRBJ2-1; 10 positions match TRBD2. The CDR3 DNA sequence: TGTGCCAGCACCAAAAACTCAGCGGGAGGGTTGGAGCAGTTCTTC. Its protein is CASTKNSAGGLEQFF.